This TCR beta chain comes out of a study of T cell responses to AZD1222 COVID-19 vaccine. The CDR3 runs 15 residues. CDR1 is SGHTA, CDR2 FQGTGA, per germline. Trimming took off 4 bases at V and 8 bases at J, with 20 bases between the two ends. Regarding this clone: Its antigen is undetermined.

The assay was immunoSEQ multiplex PCR, and TCRdb's table has in-frame clones only and misses some. This table has some 150,000 clones, 90% to 95% appearing once. Broader study findings: Baseline serostatus was positive in only 5 to 7 AZD1222 recipients. Researchers took repertoire samples only after the peak T cell response had come. It should be noted that donors were predominantly white British and more often female, and clonal diversity was possibly underestimated.

Material: peripheral blood, obtained on day 0 of MenACWY control vaccination. The TCR was taken from an adult in good health. The chain links TRBV7-3 to TRBJ1-2, with D hard to call. DNA for the CDR3: TGTGCCAGCAGCTCCCGAGGCGGGCCCCTCTACGGCTACACCTTC. It encodes CASSSRGGPLYGYTF.